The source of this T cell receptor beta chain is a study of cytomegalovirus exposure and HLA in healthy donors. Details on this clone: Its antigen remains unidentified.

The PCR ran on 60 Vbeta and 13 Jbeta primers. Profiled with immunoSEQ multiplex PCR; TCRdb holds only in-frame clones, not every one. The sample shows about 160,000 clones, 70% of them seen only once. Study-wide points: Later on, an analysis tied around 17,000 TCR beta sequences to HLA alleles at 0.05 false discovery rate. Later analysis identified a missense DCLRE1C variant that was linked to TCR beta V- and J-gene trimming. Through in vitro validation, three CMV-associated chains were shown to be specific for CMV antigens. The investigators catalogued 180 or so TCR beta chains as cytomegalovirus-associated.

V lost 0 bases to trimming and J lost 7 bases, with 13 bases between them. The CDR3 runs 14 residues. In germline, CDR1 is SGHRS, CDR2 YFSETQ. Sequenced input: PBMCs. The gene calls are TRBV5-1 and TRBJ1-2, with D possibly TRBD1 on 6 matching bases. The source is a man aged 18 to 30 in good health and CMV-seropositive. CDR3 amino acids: CASSLGPGTIGYTF. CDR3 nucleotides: TGCGCCAGCAGCTTGGGGCCCGGGACAATTGGCTACACCTTC.